This section outlines one T cell receptor (beta chain) sequence together with its context. Antigen specificity is unknown. Splitting the CD4+ cells yielded a CD45RA+ naive subset and a CD45RA-negative memory subset. Investigators spread the genomic DNA of each subset evenly over several immunoSEQ plates. TCRdb's table, derived via immunoSEQ multiplex PCR, lists solely in-frame clones and lacks some. The data contain 150,000 to 200,000 clones, about 93% of them seen just once; the ten biggest clones take up 0.067%. The data derive from a study of shared clonotypes between healthy human individuals. Study-wide findings and caveats: On the whole, naive subsets had larger estimated richness than memory subsets had.

This CDR3 is built from 18 residues. Losses at the gene ends were 3 bases for V and 2 bases for J; bases not matched to a gene: 15. Per the germline V gene, CDR1 is LNHDA and CDR2 is SQIVND (reference sequence). Sequenced input: naive CD4+ T cells sorted from blood. Specified subset: CD45RA+ positively selected. V gene TRBV19 combines with J gene TRBJ2-5, with 7 bases aligning to TRBD1. This clonotype originated in a woman between 25 and 40 years old in good health. The CDR3 region is CASSMGSGTGEFQETQYF. Here the CDR3 DNA reads TGTGCCAGTAGTATGGGGAGTGGAACAGGGGAGTTTCAAGAGACCCAGTACTTC.